This is a list of T cell receptor beta chains from one sample in a study of T cells after posttransplantation cyclophosphamide. The repertoire was sequenced with immunoSEQ multiplex PCR; TCRdb's copy has only in-frame clones and lacks some. The sample shows 1,400 or so clones, approximately 79% of them seen only once. The sample here was CD4+ T cells sorted from PBMCs, taken 220 to 250 days after allogeneic stem cell transplant with posttransplant cyclophosphamide. The receptors originated from a female patient aged 55-70 years who received an allogeneic stem cell transplant from an unrelated donor, was CMV-positive, and had acute GVHD only. Some T cells may possibly be graft donor cells. Both conserved end residues are part of each CDR3. Fields, in order: CDR3 protein, V gene, D gene. The D gene is left open where the match is weak.

CDR3: CASSLGAGFNYGYTF
V: TRBV7-2
D: NA

CDR3: CASTRAFTGPEGDEQFF
V: TRBV28
D: NA

CDR3: CASSRGLKTGELFF
V: TRBV27
D: TRBD1

CDR3: CASSAGQGEGAQHF
V: TRBV7-2
D: TRBD1

CDR3: CASSLAPGGSSRYTIYF
V: TRBV7-8
D: NA

CDR3: CASARANYGYTF
V: TRBV28
D: NA

CDR3: CASSLARGSYNEQFF
V: TRBV7-2
D: NA

CDR3: CSVESGGGYEQYF
V: TRBV29-1
D: NA

CDR3: CASSFYSDRGNYGYTF
V: TRBV19
D: TRBD1

CDR3: CASSLLGRNNQPQHF
V: TRBV5-6
D: NA

CDR3: CASTQRAEAFF
V: TRBV2
D: NA